This T cell receptor beta chain emerged from a study of cytomegalovirus exposure and HLA in healthy donors (dated by TCRdb to between 2016 and 2019). Background for the entire study: An earlier analysis of some 600 of the donors reported 250 to 300 Gb of sequence data and roughly 120 million unique TCR beta sequences obtained from about 179 million T cells. Roughly 320 gigabases of sequencing data and 70 million to 95 million unique TCR sequences made up an early release that covered 640 HLA-typed donors. Of the 350 to 450 genotyped donors, 75% to 85% were placed in the genetic ancestry cluster associated with self-reported Caucasian donors. The study aimed to test whether cataloging public T cell receptors could reveal signatures of past pathogen exposure. The T cell repertoires of 550 to 850 subjects were profiled by immunosequencing and related to cytomegalovirus serostatus. Besides the first cohort of 666 subjects, a separate validation cohort made up of 120 or so different subjects was used. The study combined high-throughput TCR immunosequencing, statistical association of individual TCRs with disease status, and machine learning to predict cytomegalovirus infection status. A later analysis re-examined previously published TCR beta repertoires from about 700 donors and added high-resolution HLA genotyping to investigate patterns of TCR occurrence. Rather than drawing on any new phenotypic data, the later analysis identified candidate immune exposures from TCR beta sequences and the way those sequences occurred across donors. To decide whether each TCR beta V gene segment behaved as functional or pseudogenic, an earlier analysis of fewer than 750 of the donors relied on high-throughput TCR beta sequencing. Donor age, sex, ethnicity and CMV serostatus were compiled alongside the repertoire data. Genome-wide SNP genotypes for about 65% of the 666 donors were used in a later genetic analysis, which treated that subset as a discovery cohort. Every repertoire in the discovery cohort had been generated on one and the same sequencing platform. Class I and class II HLA loci were covered by the typing at four-digit resolution. The number of typed donors differed by locus: roughly 620-640 for A, B, C, DRB1 and DQB1; approximately 540 for DQA1; around 580 for DPA1; and 450 to 480 for DPB1. A few DR-DQ haplotypes were handled as single units for association and clustering because linkage in the cohort was strong. Among some 400 genotyped donors of the cohort, an average of approximately 250,000 unique TCR beta nucleotide sequences were sequenced per donor, roughly a sixth of them non-productive. Study-level results and caveats: For the cohort, immune exposure information was limited to CMV serostatus. At a false discovery rate of 0.05, a later analysis linked 16,951 TCR beta sequences to specific HLA alleles. The classifier was reported to diagnose cytomegalovirus status with high specificity and sensitivity in both the original and validation cohorts. A later genetic analysis associated a missense DCLRE1C variant with V-gene and J-gene trimming of TCR beta chains, and an independent cohort replicated the association. In an earlier analysis of 450 to 750 of the donors, most TCR beta V segments appeared in productive rearrangements about 87% or about 30% of the time, broadly matching IMGT annotations. The authors suggested that the approach could potentially be generalized to other disease states and immunological phenotypes. Most TCR sequences were observed very rarely across donors, whereas some public TCRs were present in many individuals. In vitro tests confirmed that a few of the cytomegalovirus-associated TCR beta chains recognize cytomegalovirus antigens. Several of the top co-occurrence clusters appeared to be linked to parvovirus B19, influenza, CMV and Epstein-Barr virus, according to a later analysis. Because the 87-base-pair reads could not distinguish some IMGT-functional V segments, including TRBV6-2 and TRBV6-3, those segments were excluded. In a later analysis, most CMV-associated TCR beta chains were found to appear HLA-restricted, with HLA associations seemingly driven largely by CMV exposure. Presence/absence analyses assumed roughly uniform sequencing depth across donors, an assumption that may not hold. The cohort was sequenced for TCR beta chains only, and without alpha or paired-chain data the features that could be detected were limited. HLA typing was unavailable for some donors at each locus, so association tests used only the typed subset. Because counts were too low, roughly 18 rarely observed V segments, including chromosome 9 orphons, were left out of the earlier analysis of 500 to 750 of the donors. A further reported finding was that TCR beta sequences accurately predicted the HLA-A and HLA-B alleles for most subjects in the first cohort. A cluster of highly shared sequence variants was judged likely to be a technical artifact of the sequencing pipeline. The study listed 150 to 200 TCR beta chains as associated with cytomegalovirus. In a later analysis, HLA-associated TCR beta chains showed more clonal expansion and lower generation probabilities than non-associated chains that were equally common. Correlated functional status among segregating V segments might reflect linkage disequilibrium, but an unknown experimental factor could not be ruled out. When HLA alleles, especially DR and DQ, strongly co-occurred, TCR associations were difficult to assign to individual alleles. Compared with the approximately 700-donor mean, donors in an Asian-associated ancestry cluster had fewer N-insertions in productive TCRs, according to a later genetic analysis. In a later analysis, the rate of TCR association differed among HLA loci, with DRB1 alleles having the most associated TCRs and HLA-C alleles having the fewest.

Preparation of the library involved the immunoSEQ multiplex PCR assay. For the multiplex PCR, a mixture combining 60 forward primers for TCR Vbeta segments and 13 reverse primers for TCR Jbeta segments was used. The CDR3 region of rearranged TCR beta genes was amplified from genomic DNA with a multiplex PCR assay. Amplified TCR beta libraries were sequenced as 87-base-pair reads on the Illumina HiSeq System. In the original analysis: A later analysis counted tens of millions of unique TCR beta chains across the 500 to 850 repertoires, and 9 million to 14 million of these chains were shared by at least two donors. A nearest-neighbor algorithm error-corrected the raw reads and collapsed the reads into unique sequences, merging closely related sequences to remove PCR and sequencing errors. V, D and J gene segments were assigned by aligning CDR3 sequences to IMGT reference sequences. For a sequence to be retained, a match of at least six nucleotides to both a V gene segment and a J gene segment was required. A rearrangement counted as productive if the CDR3 had no stop codons and remained in frame with V and J, and every other rearrangement counted as non-productive. CDR3 was defined by IMGT convention, running from the second conserved V-encoded cysteine to the conserved J-encoded phenylalanine. Sequences without an unambiguous match to a single V gene segment were excluded from the earlier analysis of almost 600 of the donors. An earlier analysis of a few hundred of the donors classified V segments as functional when productive rearrangements were above 56.7% and as segregating when the standard deviation between donors was above 5%. To diagnose cytomegalovirus status from the catalog of TCR beta chain sequences, a statistical classification framework was built. In a later analysis, TCR nucleotide sequences were compared against IMGT/GENE-DB human TR gene sequences so that V and J genes could be assigned. Using the TCRdist pipeline, a later analysis assigned CDR3 sequences along with most-parsimonious VDJ recombination scenarios. In a later analysis, each TCR beta chain was defined by its CDR3 amino acid sequence together with its V-gene family, and reads lacking a unique V-gene family were excluded. In a later analysis, around 600 highly shared, low-generation-probability nucleotide sequences were removed to address suspected cross-contamination and a sequencing artifact. For each public chain, a later analysis derived a clonal expansion index from normalized ranks of inferred template counts within each repertoire. A later analysis computed generation probabilities with a VDJ recombination model fitted to out-of-frame rearrangements, and checked the results against IGoR. A later analysis scored TCR-TCR, TCR-HLA and TCR-CMV co-occurrence with hypergeometric tests, applying a repertoire-size bias correction to TCR pairs. A later analysis estimated false discovery rates by permuting HLA or CMV assignments 20 times. In a later analysis, co-occurring TCRs were grouped with DBSCAN, and TCRdist sequence similarity was added when clustering was performed within HLA-allele-positive subsets. Repertoires with fewer than 30,000 or more than 120,000 public chains, plus five repertoires with anomalous nucleotide sharing, were excluded from co-occurrence clustering. What TCRdb holds here is the immuneACCESS table cut down to in-frame rearrangements. Part of the clones is not present; checked against another copy, under half of the missing clones reflect an unresolved V gene, and the others are unexplained. V, J and clone size are those of that table, while D and trimming were read from the DNA. This sample gives around 130,000 clones in total; around 81% of them show up just once. Around 0.7% of the sample lies in the top ten.

The cohort was made up of several hundred healthy bone marrow donors. At the time of sampling, every cohort member was nominally healthy, though immune exposures that went unrecorded were likely present. The donor tested CMV seronegative, placing the donor among the 350 to 400 seronegative members of the cohort. Every donor gave a peripheral blood sample, and the peripheral blood mononuclear cells from that sample were used for TCR beta sequencing. The Qiagen DNeasy Blood Extraction Kit was used to extract genomic DNA from the blood cell samples. Trimming at the junction amounts to 5 bases on V and 9 bases on J, and the germline ends lie 14 bases apart. In the germline V gene (reference sequence), CDR1 corresponds to SEHNR and CDR2 to FQNEAQ. From its cysteine to its phenylalanine, the CDR3 spans 14 amino acids. Only CDR3 DNA remains: 42 bases, in frame from the first base. Worth noting for this clone: Its antigen is not yet known. No clone much larger than this one lies a single base away; base qualities are absent.

The chain uses TRBV7-9 and TRBJ1-6, with no D gene named confidently. This clonotype originated in a man between 18 and 29 years old in good health and CMV-seronegative. The sample comprised PBMCs. CDR3 region: CASSHNSPGSPLHF. The DNA is as follows: TGTGCCAGCAGCCATAACTCGCCAGGTTCACCCCTCCACTTT.